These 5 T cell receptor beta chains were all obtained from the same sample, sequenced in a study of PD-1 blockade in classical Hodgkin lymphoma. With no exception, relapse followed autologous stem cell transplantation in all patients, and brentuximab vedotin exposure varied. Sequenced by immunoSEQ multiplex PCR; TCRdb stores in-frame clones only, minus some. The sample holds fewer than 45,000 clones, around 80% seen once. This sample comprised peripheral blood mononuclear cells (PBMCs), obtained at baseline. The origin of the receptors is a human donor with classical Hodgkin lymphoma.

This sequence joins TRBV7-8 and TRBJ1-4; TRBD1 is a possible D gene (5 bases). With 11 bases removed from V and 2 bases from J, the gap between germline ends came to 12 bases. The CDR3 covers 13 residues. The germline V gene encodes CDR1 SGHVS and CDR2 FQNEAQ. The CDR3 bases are TGTGCCGGAAGAGGGGACACTAATGAAAAACTGTTTTTT. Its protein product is CAGRGDTNEKLFF.

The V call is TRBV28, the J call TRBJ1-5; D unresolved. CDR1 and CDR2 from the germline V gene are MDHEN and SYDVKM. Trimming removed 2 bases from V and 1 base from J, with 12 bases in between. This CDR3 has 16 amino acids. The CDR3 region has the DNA TGTGCCAGCAGTTTAGGTATCCTAGGGAGCAATCAGCCCCAGCATTTT. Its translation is CASSLGILGSNQPQHF.

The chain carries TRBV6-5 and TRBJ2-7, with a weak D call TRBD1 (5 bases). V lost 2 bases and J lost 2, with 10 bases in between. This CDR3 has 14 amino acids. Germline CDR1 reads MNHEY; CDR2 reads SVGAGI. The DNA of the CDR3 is TGTGCCAGCAGTTACCCCAGGGCGGCCTACGAGCAGTACTTC. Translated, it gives CASSYPRAAYEQYF.

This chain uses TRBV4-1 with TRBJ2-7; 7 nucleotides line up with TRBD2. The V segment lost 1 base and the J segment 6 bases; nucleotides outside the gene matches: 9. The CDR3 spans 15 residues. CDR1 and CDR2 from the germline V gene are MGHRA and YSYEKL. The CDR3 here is CASSQGPLLATEQYF. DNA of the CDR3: TGCGCCAGCAGCCAAGGCCCCTTACTAGCGACCGAGCAGTACTTC.

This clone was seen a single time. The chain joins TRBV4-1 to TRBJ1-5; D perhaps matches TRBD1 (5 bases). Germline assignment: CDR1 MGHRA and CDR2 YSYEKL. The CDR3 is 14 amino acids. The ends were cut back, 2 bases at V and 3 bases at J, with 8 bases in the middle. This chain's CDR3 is CASSQLQVNQPQHF. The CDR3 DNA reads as TGCGCCAGCAGCCAACTACAGGTCAATCAGCCCCAGCATTTT.